The 17 T cell receptor beta chains given below trace back to one sample, sequenced in a study of liver allograft versus peripheral blood T cells. Turning to the study itself: Transplanted livers held T cell receptor repertoires, and these were compared with repertoires in recipients' peripheral blood.

A single record per CDR3 protein comes from TCRdb applying MiXCR to the reads. The sample yields about 14,000 distinct CDR3 sequences, 18% seen once. These receptor sequences come from a human patient who had a liver transplant. Some T cells may possibly be graft donor cells.

About this clonotype itself: One base away lies a much larger clone, so this may be a sequencing read error. The V call is TRBV7-2, the J call TRBJ1-6, with TRBD1 matching over 10 bases. Germline V gene data show CDR1 as SGHTA and CDR2 as FQGNSA. The CDR3 sequence is 16 residues long. The CDR3 DNA reads as TGTGCCAGCAGCTACCGACAGGGGGCCGGTAATTCACCCCTCAACTTT. This codes for CASSYRQGAGNSPLNF.

The CDR3, as DNA: TGTGCCAGCACCTGGGGGGGGCAGCCCCAGCATTTT. The encoded protein is CASTWGGQPQHF. The chain uses TRBV28 and TRBJ1-5, with a tentative D call TRBD1 (5 bases). V gave up 7 bases and J gave up 7 bases, with 11 bases separating them. The CDR3 contains 12 residues. Germline V lookup: CDR1 MDHEN, CDR2 SYDVKM.

This clonotype was observed at least ten times. The gene calls are TRBV6-1 and TRBJ2-7, with no clear D. CDR1 is MNHNS and CDR2 is SASEGT in the germline V gene. Trimming stripped 6 bases from V and 3 bases from J, with 12 bases between. This CDR3 region has 13 residues. The CDR3 sequence: CASSDMGVYEQYF. The CDR3 coding sequence is TGTGCCAGCAGCGACATGGGTGTCTACGAGCAGTACTTC.

The chain employs TRBV12-3 or TRBV12-4 and TRBJ2-5, with D hard to call. The CDR3 runs to 12 residues. V was cut by 5 bases and J by 5 bases, with 9 bases left in between. In nucleotides, the CDR3 is TGTGCCAGCAGTAAGGGTCGCGAGACCCAGTACTTC. Protein product: CASSKGRETQYF.

This clonotype showed up many times. The chain joins TRBV7-2 to TRBJ2-5; 8 positions agree with TRBD1. This CDR3 is 14 amino acids long. Germline CDR1 reads SGHTA; CDR2 reads FQGNSA. The trim removed 2 bases at V and 5 bases at J, leaving 4 bases unmatched. CDR3 sequence: CASSLTGGLETQYF. CDR3 nucleotides: TGTGCCAGCAGCTTAACAGGGGGTCTGGAGACCCAGTACTTC.

V usage is TRBV7-9 and J usage is TRBJ2-3; the D gene is possibly TRBD1 (6 bases). V lost 5 bases and J 2 bases, leaving 14 bases between the germline ends. This CDR3 is 15 amino acids long. Germline V gene lookup returns CDR1 SEHNR and CDR2 FQNEAQ (reference sequence). In nucleotides, the CDR3 is TGTGCCAGCAGCCCGCGACAGGACCCCACAGATACGCAGTATTTT. It encodes CASSPRQDPTDTQYF. Complete variable domain (other parts from reference TRBV7-9 and TRBJ2-3): DTGVSQNPRHKITKRGQNVTFRCDPISEHNRLYWYRQTLGQGPEFLTYFQNEAQLEKSRLLSDRFSAERPKGSFSTLEIQRTEQGDSAMYLCASSPRQDPTDTQYFGPGTRLTVL.

J is TRBJ2-3 and V is TRBV5-4; TRBD1 might be the D (6 bases). The CDR3 has 15 amino acids. Germline V CDR1 and CDR2: SGHNT, YYREEE (reference sequence). Trimming stripped 2 bases from V and 1 base from J, with 11 bases between. The CDR3 coding sequence is TGTGCCAGCAGCTTACAGGGTCTCGGCACAGATACGCAGTATTTT. Residues: CASSLQGLGTDTQYF.

This clonotype was detected only a few times. V gene TRBV20-1 combines with J gene TRBJ2-3; D not certain. CDR1 is DFQATT and CDR2 is SNEGSKA in the germline V gene (reference sequence). This CDR3 region has 13 residues. Trimming shortened V by 5 bases and J by 1 base, and 10 bases separated the two germline ends. The DNA for the CDR3 is TGCAGTGCTTTCTTAGGGCGCACAGATACGCAGTATTTT. Translated, it gives CSAFLGRTDTQYF.

This clonotype turned up a few times. The rearrangement joins TRBV29-1 to TRBJ2-5; TRBD1 agrees at 7 bases. Unmatched junction bases numbered 10, after V lost 5 bases and J lost 4 bases. The CDR3 covers 14 residues. In germline, CDR1 is SQVTM, CDR2 ANQGSEA. Here the CDR3 reads CSVLRQGGRETQYF. CDR3 coding DNA: TGCAGCGTTTTAAGACAGGGCGGGCGAGAGACCCAGTACTTC.

Sample share makes this clonotype medium-sized. At one of its ends the junction is not consistent with the germline gene, which may arise from a read error. This chain connects TRBV19 to TRBJ2-6; D is undetermined. The CDR3 totals 13 residues. Germline CDR1 LNHDA, CDR2 SQIVND (reference sequence). The DNA for the CDR3 is TGTGCCAGTAGTTCGACCTGGGCCATCGTCCTGACTTTC. Translated, it gives CASSSTWAIVLTF. Complete variable domain (other parts from reference TRBV19 and TRBJ2-6): DGGITQSPKYLFRKEGQNVTLSCEQNLNHDAMYWYRQDPGQGLRLIYYSQIVNDFQKGDIAEGYSVSREKKESFPLTVTSAQKNPTAFYLCASSSTWAIVLTFGAGSRLTVL.

The rearrangement links TRBV7-2 to TRBJ2-7, with 11 bases aligning to TRBD2. J lost 2 bases, V lost 5 bases, and 8 bases had no gene match. CDR1 SGHTA and CDR2 FQGNSA come from the germline V gene. CDR3 length: 16 amino acids. CDR3 amino acids: CASSRAGTSGAYEQYF. The CDR3 nucleotides are TGTGCCAGCAGCCGGGCCGGGACTAGCGGAGCCTACGAGCAGTACTTC.

The chain joins TRBV7-2 to TRBJ1-4; D perhaps matches TRBD1 (6 bases). The CDR3 covers 15 residues. V was clipped by 0 bases and J by 7 bases, with 12 bases between them. Germline assignment: CDR1 SGHTA and CDR2 FQGNSA. The CDR3 loop is CASSLATGSLEKLFF. The CDR3 DNA reads TGTGCCAGCAGCTTAGCCACAGGGTCACTTGAAAAACTGTTTTTT.

As for this clonotype: A much larger clone lies one base from this, so it may be a read error. The chain joins TRBV19 to TRBJ2-1; D perhaps matches TRBD2 (7 bases). Germline V gives CDR1 LNHDA, CDR2 SQIVND (reference sequence). The CDR3 covers 16 residues. Trimming cost V 8 bases and J 10 bases, with 27 bases left between them. The DNA of the CDR3 is TGTGCCAGTGAAAGGGGGGGCACACCCGGGCACAGGGAGCAGTTCTTC. Its translation is CASERGGTPGHREQFF.

As concerns this clonotype: Since a much larger clone is just one base distant, this may be a read error. This chain links TRBV6-1 with TRBJ2-5, with a possible D match to TRBD1 (7 bases). CDR3 length: 14 amino acids. CDR1 and CDR2 (germline): MNHNS, SASEGT. The CDR3 spells CARSESGGKGTQYF. The CDR3 DNA reads as TGTGCCAGAAGTGAATCAGGGGGGAAGGGGACCCAGTACTTC.

This clonotype has a count of ten or more. The V call is TRBV19, the J call TRBJ1-3; D uncertain. Between the trimmed V and J ends, which lost 2 bases and 2 bases, there was a span of 7 bases. Germline V lookup: CDR1 LNHDA, CDR2 SQIVND (reference sequence). The CDR3 covers 14 residues. The CDR3 protein is CASSISRPGNTIYF. In DNA, the CDR3 is TGTGCCAGTAGTATATCTCGCCCTGGAAACACCATATATTTT.

This clonotype has a single count. Mismatch with germline at one junction end may stem from a read error. The V gene is TRBV5-4, the J gene TRBJ1-5; no definite D call. Germline values: CDR1 SGHNT, CDR2 YYREEE (reference sequence). CDR3 length: 15 amino acids. In nucleotides, the CDR3 is TGTGTCAGCAGCCCAGGACCCAGCCCCAATCAGCCCCAGCATTTT. This gives the protein CVSSPGPSPNQPQHF.

Sample share makes this clonotype medium-sized. The chain couples TRBV19 to TRBJ1-1; D is perhaps TRBD1 (6 bases). Germline V lookup: CDR1 LNHDA, CDR2 SQIVND (reference sequence). This CDR3 contains 15 residues. The ends were cut back, 3 bases at V and 7 bases at J, with 18 bases in the middle. CDR3 in amino acids: CASSITVRGPLEAFF. The DNA of the CDR3 is TGTGCCAGTAGTATTACCGTGCGGGGGCCTCTTGAAGCTTTCTTT.